This note documents a single T cell receptor (beta chain) sequence. Its antigen is still unknown. The data belong to a study of response to subunit inactivated influenza vaccine. Study-wide results and limits: Authors proposed each seasonal influenza vaccination draws in few new T cells.

TCRdb used MiXCR to reprocess the RT-PCR reads, holding one entry per CDR3 protein. Among around 570,000 distinct CDR3 sequences listed, 7.6% were seen once. Germline CDR1 reads GTSNPN; CDR2 reads SVGIG (reference sequence). After removal of 2 bases from V and 7 bases from J, the junction contained 3 bases not matched to a gene. There are 13 residues in the CDR3. This TCR derives from a man between 50 and 69 years old who received an inactivated influenza vaccine. The V gene is TRBV30, the J gene TRBJ2-1; 9 bases agree with TRBD2. The sequences come from PBMCs from blood, collected approximately 25 months after vaccination. The CDR3 DNA follows: TGTGCCTGGAGTTCGCTAGCGGGGAATGAGCAGTTCTTC. Encoded protein: CAWSSLAGNEQFF.